Listed here are 10 T cell receptor beta chains from one sample, sequenced in a study of T cells in localized non-small cell lung cancer. The repertoire was sequenced with immunoSEQ multiplex PCR; TCRdb's copy has only in-frame clones and lacks some. This sample yields some 1,500 clones, of which about 24% are seen a single time; approximately 11% belongs to the top ten. Source: lung tumor tissue, taken before any cancer treatment. These receptor sequences come from a woman aged 35-75 years with stage III lung adenocarcinoma.

This clone showed up just a few times. The CDR3 sequence: CASGVQSGGRYF. The DNA for the CDR3 is TGTGCTAGTGGTGTACAAAGCGGGGGCCGTTACTTC. The chain joins TRBV12-5 to TRBJ2-5, with 8 bases identical to TRBD2. This CDR3 spans 12 amino acids. The trim removed 5 bases at V and 14 bases at J, leaving 10 bases unmatched. The V gene's germline CDR1 is LGHNT and CDR2 FRNRAP.

The chain combines TRBV9 with TRBJ2-2; unclear D gene. This CDR3 has 15 residues. Trimming stripped 5 bases from V and 1 base from J, with 12 bases between. Per germline, CDR1 SGDLS and CDR2 YYNGEE. The CDR3 region is CASRGNWMNTGELFF. As DNA, the CDR3 is TGTGCCAGCAGGGGTAACTGGATGAACACCGGGGAGCTGTTTTTT. The full variable domain, its missing parts supplied by reference TRBV9 and TRBJ2-2, is DSGVTQTPKHLITATGQRVTLRCSPRSGDLSVYWYQQSLDQGLQFLIQYYNGEERAKGNILERFSAQQFPDLHSELNLSSLELGDSALYFCASRGNWMNTGELFFGEGSRLTVL.

V gene TRBV11-3 combines with J gene TRBJ2-1, with 7 positions matching TRBD2. This CDR3 is built from 15 residues. V lost 5 bases, J lost 9 bases, and 13 bases stayed unmatched. The V gene's germline CDR1 is SGHNT and CDR2 YENEEA. CDR3 nucleotide sequence: TGTGCCAGCAGCGAGACTAGCTGGAGGCGGGGTGAGCAGTTCTTC. Protein sequence: CASSETSWRRGEQFF.

The gene calls are TRBV9 and TRBJ2-3; D gene ambiguous. Per germline, CDR1 SGDLS and CDR2 YYNGEE. The ends were cut back, 4 bases at V and 4 bases at J, with 16 bases in the middle. The CDR3 covers 15 residues. The chain's CDR3 is CASSSQDFGADTQYF. In DNA form, the CDR3 reads TGTGCCAGCAGCTCTCAGGATTTTGGGGCAGATACGCAGTATTTT.

The J gene is TRBJ2-7, the V gene TRBV27; tentative D call: TRBD1 (5 bases). V lost 6 bases and J 0 bases, leaving 12 bases between the germline ends. The V gene's germline CDR1 is MNHEY and CDR2 SMNVEV (reference sequence). The CDR3 loop spans 14 amino acids. The CDR3 is CASSADRASYEQYF. The DNA for the CDR3 is TGTGCCAGCAGCGCCGACAGAGCCTCCTACGAGCAGTACTTC.

The V and J genes are TRBV6-8 and TRBJ1-2, with D unclear. Germline V lookup: CDR1 MNHGY, CDR2 SAAAGT. The CDR3 is 13 amino acids. The V end lost 0 bases, the J end lost 8 bases, and 10 bases lay between the germline ends. CDR3 sequence: CASSYSPAGGYTF. As DNA, the CDR3 is TGTGCCAGCAGTTACTCGCCGGCGGGAGGCTACACCTTC.

The chain couples TRBV5-1 to TRBJ2-2; D is possibly TRBD2 (5 bases). The CDR3 extends over 15 amino acids. Germline CDR1 and CDR2: SGHRS and YFSETQ. Trimming stripped 0 bases from V and 5 bases from J, with 11 bases between. The CDR3 reads CASSLGSGITGELFF. The CDR3 coding sequence is TGCGCCAGCAGCTTGGGCTCGGGGATAACCGGGGAGCTGTTTTTT.

J is TRBJ2-1 and V is TRBV5-1, with 10 bases matching TRBD2. Germline loops: CDR1 SGHRS, CDR2 YFSETQ. V was clipped by 4 bases and J by 8 bases; unmatched bases: 9. CDR3 length: 15 amino acids. The CDR3 coding sequence is TGCGCCAGCAGCAGGGCTAGCGGGAGAGGCGATGAGCAGTTCTTC. This sequence encodes CASSRASGRGDEQFF.

This clone is medium-sized (0.01 to 0.1%) in the sample. V and J are TRBV28 and TRBJ2-1; TRBD1 agrees at 8 bases. Germline V gene data show CDR1 as MDHEN and CDR2 as SYDVKM. This CDR3 comprises 13 residues. Unmatched junction bases numbered 6, after V lost 7 bases and J lost 7 bases. The chain's CDR3 is CASTQGARNEQFF. CDR3 nucleotides: TGTGCCAGCACCCAGGGGGCACGGAATGAGCAGTTCTTC.

This clone has more than one count but fewer than ten. This sequence joins TRBV10-2 and TRBJ2-1; possibly TRBD1 for D (6 bases). V shed 3 bases and J shed 7 bases, with 13 bases lying between them. The CDR3 runs to 14 residues. CDR1 WSHSY and CDR2 SAAADI come from the germline V gene. The CDR3 here is CASSDPGAVNEQFF. CDR3 bases: TGCGCCAGCAGTGACCCAGGGGCGGTTAATGAGCAGTTCTTC.